The 6 T cell receptor beta chains below come from one sample, sequenced in a study of control samples from healthy donors and cancer patients. Clones were read by immunoSEQ multiplex PCR, and TCRdb kept only the in-frame ones, dropping some. The repertoire holds tens of thousands of clones, with around 84% as singletons. The sample comprised PBMCs. Every receptor here comes from a man in his 70s with lung cancer.

V and J are TRBV5-1 and TRBJ2-6; no firm D call. CDR3 length equals 15 residues. Trimming took off 0 bases at V and 3 bases at J, with 7 bases between the two ends. The V gene's germline CDR1 is SGHRS and CDR2 YFSETQ. The CDR3 DNA follows: TGCGCCAGCAGCTTGGAGGCGTATGGGGCCAACGTCCTGACTTTC. As protein: CASSLEAYGANVLTF. The variable domain in full, with the rest retrieved from reference TRBV5-1 and TRBJ2-6, is KAGVTQTPRYLIKTRGQQVTLSCSPISGHRSVSWYQQTPGQGLQFLFEYFSETQRNKGNFPGRFSGRQFSNSRSEMNVSTLELGDSALYLCASSLEAYGANVLTFGAGSRLTVL.

V usage is TRBV18 and J usage is TRBJ1-1; D is unclear. Germline lookup yields CDR1 KGHSH and CDR2 LQKENI. CDR3 length equals 14 residues. V lost 0 bases to trimming and J lost 4 bases, with 9 bases between them. The CDR3 nucleotides read TGTGCCAGCTCACCACCGGAGCGCGTCACTGAAGCTTTCTTT. Translation: CASSPPERVTEAFF.

This chain uses TRBV5-1 with TRBJ1-1; the D is unclear. The V gene's germline CDR1 is SGHRS and CDR2 YFSETQ. Trimming removed 2 bases from V and 1 base from J, with 12 bases in between. The CDR3 runs 15 residues. For the CDR3, the DNA is TGCGCCAGCAGCTTAACAGTCCTGCAGAACACTGAAGCTTTCTTT. The encoded protein is CASSLTVLQNTEAFF.

The chain combines TRBV6-1 with TRBJ1-3; tentative D call: TRBD1 (6 bases). The germline V gene encodes CDR1 MNHNS and CDR2 SASEGT. The CDR3 has 12 amino acids. Trimming took off 3 bases at V and 8 bases at J, with 8 bases between the two ends. The CDR3 is CASSDRGHTIYF. The DNA of the CDR3 is TGTGCCAGCAGTGACAGGGGACACACCATATATTTT.

J is TRBJ1-5 and V is TRBV7-2; D unclear. The CDR3 covers 15 residues. V dropped 5 bases and J dropped 6 bases, with 17 bases sitting between them. Germline CDR1 is SGHTA and CDR2 is FQGNSA. Written as DNA, the CDR3 is TGTGCCAGCAGCCATGGTTCCATTTGGGGTCAGCCCCAGCATTTT. It codes for CASSHGSIWGQPQHF.

V gene TRBV27 combines with J gene TRBJ1-6; the match to TRBD1 covers 10 bases. J lost 10 bases, V lost 1 base, and 7 bases had no gene match. Germline V lookup: CDR1 MNHEY, CDR2 SMNVEV (reference sequence). The CDR3 runs to 16 residues. The CDR3 protein is CASSLWGTGVLSPLHF. In nucleotides, the CDR3 is TGTGCCAGCAGTTTATGGGGGACAGGGGTATTGTCACCCCTCCACTTT.